The 30 T cell receptor beta chains given below trace back to one sample, sequenced in a study of PD-1 blockade in classical Hodgkin lymphoma (dated by TCRdb to about 2020). Library construction relied on the immunoSEQ multiplex PCR assay. Drawn from immuneACCESS, this table holds only the in-frame rearrangements with V and J called that TCRdb kept. Clones are partly lost; checked studies trace under half to an unresolved V gene and leave the rest unexplained. Within this sample are about 36,000 clones, with 69% of them counted one time only. In total, the top ten clones hold 13% to 15% of the sample. Interpreted using the paper, the time point label stands for: cycle 2 day 1 (C2D1) of nivolumab. All trial patients had relapsed after autologous stem cell transplantation, with cohorts A, B and C differing in prior brentuximab vedotin exposure. The sample consisted of peripheral blood mononuclear cells (PBMCs), taken before the second cycle of nivolumab. The receptors derive from a human donor with classical Hodgkin lymphoma.

The gene calls are TRBV28 and TRBJ1-2; D not resolved. Trimming removed 0 bases at V and 8 bases at J, with 10 bases between. This CDR3 is 13 amino acids long. Per germline, CDR1 MDHEN and CDR2 SYDVKM. CDR3: CASSLWESNGYTF. CDR3 nucleotide sequence: TGTGCCAGCAGTTTATGGGAGTCTAACGGCTACACCTTC.

The V gene is TRBV16, the J gene TRBJ2-1; 7 nucleotides line up with TRBD2. This CDR3 is built from 14 residues. CDR1 is KGHSY and CDR2 is FQNENV in the germline V gene. The V and J ends lost 4 bases and 10 bases, in that order; junction bases with no gene match: 10. DNA of the CDR3: TGTGCCAGCAGCCTCGCGGCGGGGGTGGGGGAGCAGTTCTTC. It encodes CASSLAAGVGEQFF.

This clone has a single count. This chain uses TRBV10-3 with TRBJ2-5; D is ambiguous. V lost 3 bases and J 3 bases, leaving 11 bases between the germline ends. CDR1 ENHRY and CDR2 SYGVKD come from the germline V gene. CDR3 length: 14 amino acids. DNA of the CDR3: TGTGCCATCAGTGAAGGTTATCCGGAAGAGACCCAGTACTTC. It is translated as CAISEGYPEETQYF.

The chain links TRBV6-5 to TRBJ1-5, with TRBD1 identical over 7 bases. The CDR3 length is 14 residues. CDR1 is MNHEY, CDR2 SVGAGI, per germline. With V trimmed by 6 bases and J by 6 bases, 8 bases remained unmatched. The CDR3 bases are TGTGCCAGCAGCAGGGGACAGCTCTTTCAGCCCCAGCATTTT. It is translated as CASSRGQLFQPQHF.

This sequence joins TRBV7-2 and TRBJ2-1; TRBD2 matches 16 bases. Germline V gene sequence: CDR1 SGHTA, CDR2 FQGNSA. The CDR3 is 16 amino acids. J was trimmed by 8 bases and V by 4 bases; bases with no gene match: 5. The CDR3 loop is CASSSPGTSGGDEQFF. As DNA, the CDR3 is TGTGCCAGCAGCTCCCCCGGGACTAGCGGGGGGGATGAGCAGTTCTTC.

This clone came up once. The chain has TRBV7-9 and TRBJ2-7; tentatively, D is TRBD1 (6 bases). Trimming removed 5 bases from V and 7 bases from J, with 18 bases in between. CDR1 and CDR2 (germline): SEHNR, FQNEAQ (reference sequence). CDR3 length: 14 residues. The CDR3 coding sequence is TGTGCCAGCAGCGAGACAGGCCAACAACGGGAGCAGTACTTC. Encoded protein: CASSETGQQREQYF.

V gene TRBV5-1 combines with J gene TRBJ2-3, with 9 bases identical to TRBD2. CDR1 SGHRS and CDR2 YFSETQ come from the germline V gene. This CDR3 comprises 16 residues. Trimming at V came to 4 bases and at J to 5 bases, leaving 11 bases not matched to a gene. CDR3 protein: CASSESVAGVGDTQYF. CDR3 coding DNA: TGCGCCAGCAGCGAATCCGTAGCGGGAGTGGGAGATACGCAGTATTTT.

The chain carries TRBV6-5 and TRBJ2-1; weak D call: TRBD2 (5 bases). The germline gives CDR1 MNHEY, CDR2 SVGAGI. V gave up 4 bases and J gave up 4 bases, with 14 bases separating them. The CDR3 length is 15 residues. CDR3 in DNA: TGTGCCAGCAGTTTAGTGCTAGCTGGGTACAATGAGCAGTTCTTC. Protein sequence: CASSLVLAGYNEQFF.

This sequence joins TRBV5-1 and TRBJ2-1; possible D gene TRBD1, 6 bases. This CDR3 comprises 17 residues. Germline V gives CDR1 SGHRS, CDR2 YFSETQ. V was cut by 3 bases and J by 6 bases, with 22 bases left in between. The CDR3 protein is CASSSLTQGKAGNEQFF. DNA for the CDR3: TGCGCCAGCAGCTCCTTGACACAGGGAAAGGCGGGCAATGAGCAGTTCTTC.

J is TRBJ2-1 and V is TRBV29-1; the D call may be TRBD1 or TRBD2 (5 bases each). The CDR3 spans 14 residues. Trimming shortened V by 7 bases and J by 9 bases, and 22 bases separated the two germline ends. Germline V gives CDR1 SQVTM, CDR2 ANQGSEA. The CDR3, as DNA: TGCAGCGCACGGGGCGGAAGACCGACCGGTGAGCAGTTCTTC. Translation gives CSARGGRPTGEQFF.

The rearrangement uses TRBV6-5 and TRBJ2-6, with D possibly called TRBD1 or TRBD2 (5 bases each). Deletions cut 8 bases from V and 0 bases from J, with 8 bases between. The CDR3 loop spans 14 amino acids. Germline CDR1 is MNHEY and CDR2 is SVGAGI. Here the CDR3 reads CASSGSSGANVLTF. The CDR3, as DNA: TGTGCCAGCTCAGGGAGCTCTGGGGCCAACGTCCTGACTTTC.

The rearrangement uses TRBV5-4 and TRBJ2-5; 11 bases align to TRBD2. Germline CDR1 reads SGHNT; CDR2 reads YYREEE (reference sequence). The trim removed 1 base at V and 5 bases at J, leaving 13 bases unmatched. This CDR3 is built from 18 residues. The CDR3 protein is CASSLYRGVTSGSETQYF. The CDR3, as DNA: TGTGCCAGCAGCTTGTATCGAGGGGTTACTAGCGGGAGTGAGACCCAGTACTTC.

The V call is TRBV7-9, the J call TRBJ2-1, with 13 nucleotides matching TRBD2. Germline lookup yields CDR1 SEHNR and CDR2 FQNEAQ (reference sequence). V gave up 5 bases and J gave up 9 bases; unmatched junction bases: 7. The CDR3 contains 15 residues. CDR3 amino acids: CASSLTSGRAGEQFF. In DNA, the CDR3 is TGTGCCAGCAGCCTAACTAGCGGGAGGGCCGGTGAGCAGTTCTTC. Filled out from reference TRBV7-9 and TRBJ2-1, the complete variable domain reads DTGVSQNPRHKITKRGQNVTFRCDPISEHNRLYWYRQTLGQGPEFLTYFQNEAQLEKSRLLSDRFSAERPKGSFSTLEIQRTEQGDSAMYLCASSLTSGRAGEQFFGPGTRLTVL.

The V and J genes are TRBV4-2 and TRBJ2-3, with 8 bases fitting TRBD2. V trimming: 4 bases; J trimming: 5 bases; junction bases outside the gene matches: 8. Germline V gene data show CDR1 as LGHNA and CDR2 as YNFKEQ. This CDR3 comprises 15 residues. The CDR3, as DNA: TGTGCCAGCAGCCCTCTAGGACTAGCCGAAGATACGCAGTATTTT. Translated: CASSPLGLAEDTQYF.

The genes are TRBV2 and TRBJ1-2, with D perhaps TRBD1 (5 bases). V lost 3 bases to trimming and J lost 6 bases, with 14 bases between them. The CDR3 extends over 14 amino acids. Germline assignment: CDR1 SNHLY and CDR2 FYNNEI. The CDR3 here is CASSDIGGPDGYTF. The CDR3 DNA follows: TGTGCCAGCAGTGATATTGGGGGTCCCGATGGCTACACCTTC.

The V gene is TRBV27, the J gene TRBJ2-6; TRBD1 matches at 8 bases. V shed 5 bases, J shed 3 bases, and the junction held 12 bases outside the gene matches. Germline CDR1 and CDR2: MNHEY and SMNVEV (reference sequence). This CDR3 spans 18 amino acids. The CDR3 loop reads CASSPRTGRIGGANVLTF. The CDR3 DNA follows: TGTGCCAGCAGTCCCAGGACAGGGAGAATCGGTGGGGCCAACGTCCTGACTTTC.

To note about this clone: The junction differs from germline at one of its ends, possibly a read error. Within the sample, other DNA sequences also encode this same CDR3. This sequence joins TRBV10-3 and TRBJ2-2; 9 bases agree with TRBD1. This CDR3 region has 13 residues. The germline gives CDR1 ENHRY, CDR2 SYGVKD. The DNA of the CDR3 is TGTGCCATCAGCGGACAGGGGACCGGGGAACTGTTTTTT. Translated: CAISGQGTGELFF.

V is TRBV19 and J is TRBJ1-5; maybe TRBD1 (6 bases). This CDR3 is 16 amino acids long. Trimming pared 1 base from V and 0 bases from J, leaving 10 bases between. CDR1 is LNHDA, CDR2 SQIVND, per germline (reference sequence). CDR3 nucleotide sequence: TGTGCCAGTAGTATAGTCGGGGACACTAGCAATCAGCCCCAGCATTTT. Protein: CASSIVGDTSNQPQHF. Variable domain in full (rest from reference TRBV19 and TRBJ1-5): DGGITQSPKYLFRKEGQNVTLSCEQNLNHDAMYWYRQDPGQGLRLIYYSQIVNDFQKGDIAEGYSVSREKKESFPLTVTSAQKNPTAFYLCASSIVGDTSNQPQHFGDGTRLSIL.

This clone was recorded only once. This sequence joins TRBV30 and TRBJ1-1, with 8 bases aligning to TRBD1. Germline loops: CDR1 GTSNPN, CDR2 SVGIG (reference sequence). After removal of 3 bases from V and 5 bases from J, the junction contained 11 bases not matched to a gene. CDR3 size: 15 residues. The chain's CDR3 is CAWRAGGAERTEAFF. In DNA, the CDR3 is TGTGCCTGGAGGGCAGGGGGCGCTGAAAGGACTGAAGCTTTCTTT.

The chain couples TRBV7-2 to TRBJ2-1; TRBD2 matches 14 bases. CDR1 SGHTA and CDR2 FQGNSA come from the germline V gene. CDR3 size: 15 residues. Germline trimming cut 5 bases from V and 6 bases from J; bases unmatched to any gene: 3. CDR3 sequence: CASSPGLAGGNEQFF. The DNA of the CDR3 is TGTGCCAGCAGCCCAGGACTAGCGGGGGGCAATGAGCAGTTCTTC.

This clone was seen only a few times. This sequence joins TRBV10-3 and TRBJ1-1; a possible D gene is TRBD1 (5 bases). Germline CDR1 reads ENHRY; CDR2 reads SYGVKD. Trimming left V 10 bases short and J 2 bases short, with 17 bases between. This CDR3 has 14 amino acids. The CDR3 nucleotides read TGTGCCACGAAGGGAGGGGTAATAAACACTGAAGCTTTCTTT. Translating gives CATKGGVINTEAFF.

With respect to this clone: The conserved final phenylalanine or tryptophan is absent from the CDR3, which likely points to a read error. This chain joins TRBV30 and TRBJ1-6, with D uncertain. V dropped 0 bases and J dropped 7 bases, with 13 bases sitting between them. CDR3 size: 15 residues. In germline, CDR1 is GTSNPN, CDR2 SVGIG (reference sequence). The CDR3 here is CAWSVLGGGNSPLHL. CDR3 DNA sequence: TGTGCCTGGAGTGTACTCGGTGGAGGGAATTCACCCCTCCACCTT.

The V call is TRBV5-1, the J call TRBJ2-1; 10 nucleotides match TRBD1. The germline V gene encodes CDR1 SGHRS and CDR2 YFSETQ. This CDR3 has 15 amino acids. Trimming took 4 bases from V and 6 from J; bases not matched to a gene: 7. This chain's CDR3 is CASSHGQGGINEQFF. CDR3 DNA: TGCGCCAGCAGCCACGGACAGGGGGGGATCAATGAGCAGTTCTTC.

The chain recombines TRBV6-5 with TRBJ1-2; no clear D. The germline V gene encodes CDR1 MNHEY and CDR2 SVGAGI. CDR3 length: 15 amino acids. V was shortened by 2 bases and J by 2 bases, with 12 bases between the two germline ends. CDR3 DNA sequence: TGTGCCAGCAGTTACCATACAGCGGGCAACTATGGCTACACCTTC. It codes for CASSYHTAGNYGYTF.

V usage is TRBV28 and J usage is TRBJ2-7, with unresolved D. Germline assignment: CDR1 MDHEN and CDR2 SYDVKM. The CDR3 loop spans 11 amino acids. Trimming cost V 5 bases and J 2 bases, with 4 bases left between them. The CDR3 loop reads CASSTPYEQYF. As DNA, the CDR3 is TGTGCCAGCAGTACCCCCTACGAGCAGTACTTC.

This clone was observed a few times. The genes are TRBV5-6 and TRBJ1-6; D is possibly TRBD1 (5 bases). This CDR3 region has 14 residues. Trimming stripped 6 bases from V and 6 bases from J, with 13 bases between. Germline CDR1 reads SGHDT; CDR2 reads YYEEEE. CDR3 nucleotides: TGTGCCAGCAATAGGGGATCCCTTAATTCACCCCTCCACTTT. Translated: CASNRGSLNSPLHF. The variable domain in full, completed from reference TRBV5-6 and TRBJ1-6, reads DAGVTQSPTHLIKTRGQQVTLRCSPKSGHDTVSWYQQALGQGPQFIFQYYEEEERQRGNFPDRFSGHQFPNYSSELNVNALLLGDSALYLCASNRGSLNSPLHFGNGTRLTVT.

The rearrangement joins TRBV5-4 to TRBJ2-1; 9 bases match TRBD2. This CDR3 spans 17 amino acids. V shed 4 bases and J 6 bases; nucleotides not matched to a gene: 14. Germline V lookup: CDR1 SGHNT, CDR2 YYREEE (reference sequence). The CDR3 DNA is TGTGCCAGCAGCCCGGGAGGTAGCGGGAGAACGGTCAATGAGCAGTTCTTC. As protein: CASSPGGSGRTVNEQFF.

The chain couples TRBV11-3 to TRBJ1-1, with 7 bases identical to TRBD1. Germline V CDR1 and CDR2: SGHNT, YENEEA. This CDR3 contains 13 residues. Germline trimming cut 5 bases from V and 4 bases from J; bases unmatched to any gene: 4. In DNA form, the CDR3 reads TGTGCCAGCAGCCACAGGGGTGGCACTGAAGCTTTCTTT. Protein: CASSHRGGTEAFF.

This rearrangement joins TRBV7-2 to TRBJ1-3; TRBD1 agrees at 7 bases. The J segment lost 6 bases and the V segment lost 5 bases, leaving 13 bases of the junction unmatched. Per the germline V gene, CDR1 is SGHTA and CDR2 is FQGNSA. CDR3 size: 16 residues. CDR3 protein: CASSTRGTGAENTIYF. The CDR3 DNA reads as TGTGCCAGCAGCACCCGGGGCACAGGGGCTGAAAACACCATATATTTT.

The chain joins TRBV11-1 to TRBJ2-3; D is unresolved. The CDR3 is 15 residues long. From germline, CDR1 is SGHAT and CDR2 FQDESV (reference sequence). Trimming took 4 bases from V and 2 from J, leaving 13 bases between them. CDR3 sequence: CASSSRHGPTDTQYF. As DNA, the CDR3 is TGTGCCAGCAGCTCCCGACACGGTCCCACAGATACGCAGTATTTT.